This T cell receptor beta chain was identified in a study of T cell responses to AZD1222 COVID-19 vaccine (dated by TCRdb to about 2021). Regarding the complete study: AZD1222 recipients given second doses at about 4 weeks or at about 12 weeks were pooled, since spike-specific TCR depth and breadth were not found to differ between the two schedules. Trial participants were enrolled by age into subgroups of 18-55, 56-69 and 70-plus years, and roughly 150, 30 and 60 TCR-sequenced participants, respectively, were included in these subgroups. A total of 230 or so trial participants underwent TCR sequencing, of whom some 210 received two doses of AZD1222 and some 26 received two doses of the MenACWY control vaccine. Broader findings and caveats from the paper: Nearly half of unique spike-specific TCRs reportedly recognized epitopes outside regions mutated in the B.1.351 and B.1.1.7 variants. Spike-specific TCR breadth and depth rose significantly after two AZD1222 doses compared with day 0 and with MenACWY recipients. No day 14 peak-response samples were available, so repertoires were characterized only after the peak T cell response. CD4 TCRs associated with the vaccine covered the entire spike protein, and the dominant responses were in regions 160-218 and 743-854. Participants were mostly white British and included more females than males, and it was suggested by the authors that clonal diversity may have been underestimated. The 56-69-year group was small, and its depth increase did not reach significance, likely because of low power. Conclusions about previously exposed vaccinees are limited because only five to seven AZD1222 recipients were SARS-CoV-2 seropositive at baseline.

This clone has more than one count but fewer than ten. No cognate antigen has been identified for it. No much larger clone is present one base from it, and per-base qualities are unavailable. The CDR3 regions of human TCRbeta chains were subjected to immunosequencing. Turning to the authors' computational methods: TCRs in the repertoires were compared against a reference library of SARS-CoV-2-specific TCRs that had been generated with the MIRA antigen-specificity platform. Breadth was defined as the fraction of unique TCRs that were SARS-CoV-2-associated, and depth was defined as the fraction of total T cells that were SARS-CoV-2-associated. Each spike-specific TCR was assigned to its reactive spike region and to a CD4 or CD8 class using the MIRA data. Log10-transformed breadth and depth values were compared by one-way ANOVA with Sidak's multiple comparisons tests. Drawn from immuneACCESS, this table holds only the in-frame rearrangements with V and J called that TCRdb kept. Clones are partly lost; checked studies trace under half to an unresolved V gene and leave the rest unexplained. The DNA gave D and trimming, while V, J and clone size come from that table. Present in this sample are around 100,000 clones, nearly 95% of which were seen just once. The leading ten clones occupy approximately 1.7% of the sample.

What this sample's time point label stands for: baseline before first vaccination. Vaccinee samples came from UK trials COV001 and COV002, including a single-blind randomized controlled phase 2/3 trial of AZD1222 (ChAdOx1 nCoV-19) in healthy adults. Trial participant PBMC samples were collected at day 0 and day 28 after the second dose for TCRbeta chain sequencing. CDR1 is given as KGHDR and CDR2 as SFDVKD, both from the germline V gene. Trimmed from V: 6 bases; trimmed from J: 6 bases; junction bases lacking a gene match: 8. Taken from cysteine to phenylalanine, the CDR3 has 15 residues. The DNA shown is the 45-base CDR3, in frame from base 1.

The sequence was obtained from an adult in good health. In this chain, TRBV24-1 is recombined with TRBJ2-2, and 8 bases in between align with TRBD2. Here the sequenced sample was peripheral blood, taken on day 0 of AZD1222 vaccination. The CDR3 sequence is CATSSGSYVSGELFF. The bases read TGTGCCACCAGTAGCGGGAGTTACGTTTCCGGGGAGCTGTTTTTT.